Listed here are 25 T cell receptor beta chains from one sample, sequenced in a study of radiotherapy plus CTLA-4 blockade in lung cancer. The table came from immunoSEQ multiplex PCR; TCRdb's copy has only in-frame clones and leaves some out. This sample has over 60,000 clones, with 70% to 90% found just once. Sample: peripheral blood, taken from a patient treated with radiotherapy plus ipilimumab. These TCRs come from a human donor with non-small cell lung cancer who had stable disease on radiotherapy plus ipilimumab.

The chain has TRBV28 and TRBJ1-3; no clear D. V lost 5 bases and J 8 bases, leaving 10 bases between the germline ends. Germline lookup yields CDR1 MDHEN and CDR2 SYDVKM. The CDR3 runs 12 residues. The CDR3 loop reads CASSVHGDTIYF. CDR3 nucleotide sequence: TGTGCCAGCAGTGTCCACGGGGACACCATATATTTT. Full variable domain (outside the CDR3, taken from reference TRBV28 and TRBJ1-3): DVKVTQSSRYLVKRTGEKVFLECVQDMDHENMFWYRQDPGLGLRLIYFSYDVKMKEKGDIPEGYSVSREKKERFSLILESASTNQTSMYLCASSVHGDTIYFGEGSWLTVV.

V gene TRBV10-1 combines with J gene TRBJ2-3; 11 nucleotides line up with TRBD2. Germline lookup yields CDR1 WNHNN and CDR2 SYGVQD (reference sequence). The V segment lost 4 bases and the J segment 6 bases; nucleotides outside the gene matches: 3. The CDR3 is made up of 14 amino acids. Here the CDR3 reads CASSASSGGDTQYF. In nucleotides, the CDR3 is TGCGCCAGCAGTGCGTCTAGCGGGGGGGATACGCAGTATTTT.

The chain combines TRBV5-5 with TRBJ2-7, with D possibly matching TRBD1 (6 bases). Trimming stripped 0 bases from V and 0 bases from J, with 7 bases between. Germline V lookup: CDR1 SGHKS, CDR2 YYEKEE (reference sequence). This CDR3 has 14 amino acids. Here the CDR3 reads CASSLADSSYEQYF. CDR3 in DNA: TGTGCCAGCAGCTTGGCGGACAGCTCCTACGAGCAGTACTTC.

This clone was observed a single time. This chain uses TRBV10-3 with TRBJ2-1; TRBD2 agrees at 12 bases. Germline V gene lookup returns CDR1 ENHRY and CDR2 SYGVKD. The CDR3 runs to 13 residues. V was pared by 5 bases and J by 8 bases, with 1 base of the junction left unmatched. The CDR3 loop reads CAISRTSGDEQFF. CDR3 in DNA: TGTGCCATCAGTCGGACTAGCGGGGATGAGCAGTTCTTC.

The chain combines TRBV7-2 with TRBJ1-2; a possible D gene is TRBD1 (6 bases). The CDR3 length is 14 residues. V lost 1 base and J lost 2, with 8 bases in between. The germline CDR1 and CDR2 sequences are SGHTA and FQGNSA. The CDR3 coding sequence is TGTGCCAGCAGCTTAGATACAGGGAACTATGGCTACACCTTC. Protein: CASSLDTGNYGYTF. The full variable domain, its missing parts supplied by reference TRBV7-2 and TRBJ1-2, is GAGVSQSPSNKVTEKGKDVELRCDPISGHTALYWYRQSLGQGLEFLIYFQGNSAPDKSGLPSDRFSAERTGGSVSTLTIQRTQQEDSAVYLCASSLDTGNYGYTFGSGTRLTVV.

In nucleotides, the CDR3 is TGTGCCAGCAGGGCCCTACAGTTCAATCAGCCCCAGCATTTT. Protein: CASRALQFNQPQHF. This chain joins TRBV2 and TRBJ1-5; no reliable D call. This CDR3 is built from 14 residues. Germline loops: CDR1 SNHLY, CDR2 FYNNEI. The V and J ends lost 6 bases and 3 bases respectively, with 12 bases between them. The full variable domain, completed using reference TRBV2 and TRBJ1-5, is EPEVTQTPSHQVTQMGQEVILRCVPISNHLYFYWYRQILGQKVEFLVSFYNNEISEKSEIFDDQFSVERPDGSNFTLKIRSTKLEDSAMYFCASRALQFNQPQHFGDGTRLSIL.

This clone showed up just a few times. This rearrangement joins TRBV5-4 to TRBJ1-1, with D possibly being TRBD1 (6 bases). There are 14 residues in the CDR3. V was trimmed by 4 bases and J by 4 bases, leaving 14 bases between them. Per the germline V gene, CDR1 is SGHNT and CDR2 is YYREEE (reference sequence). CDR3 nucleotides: TGTGCCAGCAGCACCACAGGGTCTGGCACTGAAGCTTTCTTT. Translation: CASSTTGSGTEAFF. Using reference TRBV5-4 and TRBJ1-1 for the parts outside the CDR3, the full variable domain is ETGVTQSPTHLIKTRGQQVTLRCSSQSGHNTVSWYQQALGQGPQFIFQYYREEENGRGNFPPRFSGLQFPNYSSELNVNALELDDSALYLCASSTTGSGTEAFFGQGTRLTVV.

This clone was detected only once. DNA for the CDR3: TGTGCCAGCAGTGAGCAGGGGCGGACGGGGACGCAGTATTTT. This translates into CASSEQGRTGTQYF. V usage is TRBV25-1 and J usage is TRBJ2-3; tentative D call: TRBD1 (6 bases). The CDR3 runs 14 residues. The germline CDR1 and CDR2 sequences are MGHDK and SYGVNS. The V end was cut by 3 bases, the J end by 9 bases, with 16 bases between.

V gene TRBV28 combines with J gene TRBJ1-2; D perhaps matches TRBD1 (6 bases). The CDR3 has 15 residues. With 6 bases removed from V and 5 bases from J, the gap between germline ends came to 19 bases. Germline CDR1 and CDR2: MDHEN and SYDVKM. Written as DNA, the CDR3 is TGTGCCAGCAGCCCAGGACTGGGACAACGATATGGCTACACCTTC. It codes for CASSPGLGQRYGYTF.

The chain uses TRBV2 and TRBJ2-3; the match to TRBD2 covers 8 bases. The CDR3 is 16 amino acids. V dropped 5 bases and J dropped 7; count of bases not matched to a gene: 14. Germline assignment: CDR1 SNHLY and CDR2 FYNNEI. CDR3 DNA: TGTGCCAGCAGTAGACGGGGGGGGGAGTCAGGAAATACGCAGTATTTT. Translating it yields CASSRRGGESGNTQYF.

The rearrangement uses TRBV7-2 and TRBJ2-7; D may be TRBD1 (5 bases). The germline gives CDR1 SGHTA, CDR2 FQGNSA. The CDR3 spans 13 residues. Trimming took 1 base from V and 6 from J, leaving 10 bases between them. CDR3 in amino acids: CASSLGGTTEQYF. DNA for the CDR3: TGTGCCAGCAGCTTAGGGGGCACAACCGAGCAGTACTTC. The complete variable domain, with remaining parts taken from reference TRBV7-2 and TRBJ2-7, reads GAGVSQSPSNKVTEKGKDVELRCDPISGHTALYWYRQSLGQGLEFLIYFQGNSAPDKSGLPSDRFSAERTGGSVSTLTIQRTQQEDSAVYLCASSLGGTTEQYFGPGTRLTVT.

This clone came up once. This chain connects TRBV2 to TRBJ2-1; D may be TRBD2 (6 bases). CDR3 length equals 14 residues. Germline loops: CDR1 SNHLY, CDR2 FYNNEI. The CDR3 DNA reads TGTGCAAGGGGTGGTAGCGGCTTCTACAATGAGCAGTTCTTC. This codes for CARGGSGFYNEQFF.

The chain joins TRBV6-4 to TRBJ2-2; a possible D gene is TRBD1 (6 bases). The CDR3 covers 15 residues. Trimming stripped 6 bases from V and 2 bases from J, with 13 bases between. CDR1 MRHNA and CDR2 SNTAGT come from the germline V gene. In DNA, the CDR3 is TGTGCCAGCAGCTCGACAGGACTCAACACCGGGGAGCTGTTTTTT. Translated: CASSSTGLNTGELFF.

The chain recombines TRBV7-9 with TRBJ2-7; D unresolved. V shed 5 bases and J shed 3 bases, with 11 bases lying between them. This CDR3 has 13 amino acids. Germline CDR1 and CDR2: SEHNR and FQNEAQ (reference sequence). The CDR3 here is CASSPRTGYEQYF. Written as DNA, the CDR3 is TGTGCCAGCAGCCCCCGGACGGGCTACGAGCAGTACTTC.

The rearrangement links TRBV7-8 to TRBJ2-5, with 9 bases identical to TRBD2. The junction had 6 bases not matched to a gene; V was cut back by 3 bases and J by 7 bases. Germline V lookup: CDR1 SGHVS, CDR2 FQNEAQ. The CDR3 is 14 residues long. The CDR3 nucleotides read TGTGCCAGCAGCTTTAGCGGGAGAGGGGTGACCCAGTACTTC. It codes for CASSFSGRGVTQYF.

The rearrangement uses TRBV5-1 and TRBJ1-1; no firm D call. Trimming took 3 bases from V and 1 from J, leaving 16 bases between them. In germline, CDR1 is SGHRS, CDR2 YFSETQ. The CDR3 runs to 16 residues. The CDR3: CASSSLGLEGNTEAFF. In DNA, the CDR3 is TGCGCCAGCAGCTCTCTGGGGTTGGAGGGGAACACTGAAGCTTTCTTT.

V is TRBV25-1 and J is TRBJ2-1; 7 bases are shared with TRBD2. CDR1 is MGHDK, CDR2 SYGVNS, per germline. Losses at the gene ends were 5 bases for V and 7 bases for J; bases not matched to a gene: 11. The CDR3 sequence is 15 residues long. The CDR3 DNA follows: TGTGCCAGCAGTAAGAGCGGGGCGGCAGGGAATGAGCAGTTCTTC. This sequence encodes CASSKSGAAGNEQFF. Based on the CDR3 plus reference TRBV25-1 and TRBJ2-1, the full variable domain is EADIYQTPRYLVIGTGKKITLECSQTMGHDKMYWYQQDPGMELHLIHYSYGVNSTEKGDLSSESTVSRIRTEHFPLTLESARPSHTSQYLCASSKSGAAGNEQFFGPGTRLTVL.

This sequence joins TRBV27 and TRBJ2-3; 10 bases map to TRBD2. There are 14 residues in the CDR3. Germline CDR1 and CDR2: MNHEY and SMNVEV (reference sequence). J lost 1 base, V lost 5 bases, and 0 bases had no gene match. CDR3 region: CASSLAGGTDTQYF. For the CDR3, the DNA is TGTGCCAGCAGTCTAGCGGGAGGCACAGATACGCAGTATTTT.

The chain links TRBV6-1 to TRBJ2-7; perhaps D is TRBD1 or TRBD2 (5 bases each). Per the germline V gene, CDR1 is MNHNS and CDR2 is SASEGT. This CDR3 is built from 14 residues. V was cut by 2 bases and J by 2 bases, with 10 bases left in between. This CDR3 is CASSESGRPYEQYF. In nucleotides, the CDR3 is TGTGCCAGCAGTGAATCGGGGCGACCCTACGAGCAGTACTTC.

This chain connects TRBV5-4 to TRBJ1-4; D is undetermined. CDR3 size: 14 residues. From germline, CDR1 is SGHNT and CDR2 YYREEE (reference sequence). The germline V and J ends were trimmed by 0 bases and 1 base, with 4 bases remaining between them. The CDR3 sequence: CASSLGETNEKLFF. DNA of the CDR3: TGTGCCAGCAGCTTGGGGGAAACTAATGAAAAACTGTTTTTT.

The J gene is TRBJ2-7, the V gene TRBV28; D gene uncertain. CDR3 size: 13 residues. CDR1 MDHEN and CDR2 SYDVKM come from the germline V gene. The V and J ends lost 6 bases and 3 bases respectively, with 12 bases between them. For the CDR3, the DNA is TGTGCCAGCAGGGGCCCACCCAACTACGAGCAGTACTTC. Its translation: CASRGPPNYEQYF.

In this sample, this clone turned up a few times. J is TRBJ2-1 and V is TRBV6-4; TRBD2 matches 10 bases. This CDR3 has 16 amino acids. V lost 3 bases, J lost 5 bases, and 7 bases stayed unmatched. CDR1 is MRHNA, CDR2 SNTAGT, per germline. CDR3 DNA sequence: TGTGCCAGCAGTGATGGGCTAGCGGGGGAACACAATGAGCAGTTCTTC. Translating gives CASSDGLAGEHNEQFF.

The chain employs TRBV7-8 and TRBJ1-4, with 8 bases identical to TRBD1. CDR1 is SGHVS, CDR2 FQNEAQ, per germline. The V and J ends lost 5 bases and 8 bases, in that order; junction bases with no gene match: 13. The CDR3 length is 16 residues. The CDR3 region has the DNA TGTGCCAGCAGCCTATCATATCAAACAGGGGGGGAAAAACTGTTTTTT. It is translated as CASSLSYQTGGEKLFF.

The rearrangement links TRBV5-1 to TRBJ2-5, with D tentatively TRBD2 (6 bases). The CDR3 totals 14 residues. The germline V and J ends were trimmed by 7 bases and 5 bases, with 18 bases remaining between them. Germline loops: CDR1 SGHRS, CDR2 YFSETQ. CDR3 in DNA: TGCGCCAGCTTCCACGGAGGGGACGGGGAGACCCAGTACTTC. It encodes CASFHGGDGETQYF. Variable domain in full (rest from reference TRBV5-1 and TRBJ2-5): KAGVTQTPRYLIKTRGQQVTLSCSPISGHRSVSWYQQTPGQGLQFLFEYFSETQRNKGNFPGRFSGRQFSNSRSEMNVSTLELGDSALYLCASFHGGDGETQYFGPGTRLLVL.

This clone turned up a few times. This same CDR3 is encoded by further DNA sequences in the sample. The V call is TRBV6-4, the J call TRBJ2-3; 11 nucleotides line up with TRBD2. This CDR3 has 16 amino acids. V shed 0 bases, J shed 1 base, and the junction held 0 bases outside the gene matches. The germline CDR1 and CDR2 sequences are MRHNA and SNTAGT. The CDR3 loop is CASSDSSGGGTDTQYF. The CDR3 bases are TGTGCCAGCAGTGACTCTAGCGGGGGGGGCACAGATACGCAGTATTTT.